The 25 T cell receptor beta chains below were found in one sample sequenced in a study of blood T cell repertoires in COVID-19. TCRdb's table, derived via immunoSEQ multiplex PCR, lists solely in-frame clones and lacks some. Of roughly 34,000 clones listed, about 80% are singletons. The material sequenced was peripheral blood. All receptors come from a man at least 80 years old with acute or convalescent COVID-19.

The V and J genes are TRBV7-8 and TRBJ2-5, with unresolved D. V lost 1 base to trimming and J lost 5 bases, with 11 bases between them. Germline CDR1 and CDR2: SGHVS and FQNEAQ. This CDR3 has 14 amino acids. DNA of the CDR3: TGTGCCAGCAGCTTAGGGGCCCGTCGGGAGACCCAGTACTTC. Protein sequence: CASSLGARRETQYF.

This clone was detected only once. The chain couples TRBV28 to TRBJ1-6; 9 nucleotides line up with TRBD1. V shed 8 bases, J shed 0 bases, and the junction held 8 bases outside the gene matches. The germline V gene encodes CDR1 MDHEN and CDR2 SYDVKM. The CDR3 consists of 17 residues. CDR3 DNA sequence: TGTGCCAGCGGAGGGACAGGGATTTCCTCCTATAATTCACCCCTCCACTTT. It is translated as CASGGTGISSYNSPLHF.

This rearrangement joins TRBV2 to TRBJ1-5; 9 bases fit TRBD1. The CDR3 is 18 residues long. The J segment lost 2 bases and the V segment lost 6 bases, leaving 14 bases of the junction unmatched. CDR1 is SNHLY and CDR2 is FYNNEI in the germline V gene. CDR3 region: CASSLNRDRAGGNQPQHF. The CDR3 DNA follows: TGTGCCAGCAGCCTGAACCGGGACAGGGCGGGCGGCAATCAGCCCCAGCATTTT.

The CDR3 DNA is TGCGCCAGCAGCCCGACAGGGTTTGCAGGGGAAAAACTGTTTTTT. It codes for CASSPTGFAGEKLFF. The chain carries TRBV4-3 and TRBJ1-4; 7 nucleotides agree with TRBD1. The CDR3 loop spans 15 amino acids. CDR1 LGHNA and CDR2 YSLEER come from the germline V gene. Trimming took 4 bases from V and 8 from J; bases not matched to a gene: 10.

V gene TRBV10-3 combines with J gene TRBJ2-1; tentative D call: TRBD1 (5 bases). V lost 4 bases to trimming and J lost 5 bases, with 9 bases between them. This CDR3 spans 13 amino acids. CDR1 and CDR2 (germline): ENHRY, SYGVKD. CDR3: CAISGAGNNEQFF. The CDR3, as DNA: TGTGCCATCAGTGGGGCAGGGAACAATGAGCAGTTCTTC.

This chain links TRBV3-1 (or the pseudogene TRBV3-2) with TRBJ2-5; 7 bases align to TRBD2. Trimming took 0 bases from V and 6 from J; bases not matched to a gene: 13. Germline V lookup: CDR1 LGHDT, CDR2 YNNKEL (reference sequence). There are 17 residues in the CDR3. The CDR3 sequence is CASSQDVVSSGAKTQYF. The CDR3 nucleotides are TGTGCCAGCAGCCAAGATGTTGTCTCTAGCGGAGCGAAGACCCAGTACTTC.

In DNA, the CDR3 is TGTGCCAGCAGCTCAGAAGGTATTGAGGACAACTCCTACGAGCAGTACTTC. Translated, it gives CASSSEGIEDNSYEQYF. The chain couples TRBV7-2 to TRBJ2-7; weak D call: TRBD1 (5 bases). The CDR3 has 17 amino acids. From germline, CDR1 is SGHTA and CDR2 FQGNSA. V lost 4 bases, J lost 0 bases, and 19 bases lay in between.

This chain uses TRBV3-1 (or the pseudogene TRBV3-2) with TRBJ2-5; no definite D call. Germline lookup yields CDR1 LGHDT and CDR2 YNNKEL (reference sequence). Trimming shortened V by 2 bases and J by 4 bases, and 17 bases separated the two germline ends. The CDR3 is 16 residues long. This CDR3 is CASSQNSPQVGETQYF. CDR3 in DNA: TGTGCCAGCAGCCAAAACTCCCCCCAGGTAGGAGAGACCCAGTACTTC.

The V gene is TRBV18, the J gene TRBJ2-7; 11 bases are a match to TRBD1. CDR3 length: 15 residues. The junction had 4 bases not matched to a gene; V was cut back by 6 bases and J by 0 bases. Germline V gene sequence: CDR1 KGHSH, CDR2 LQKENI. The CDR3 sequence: CASSQGTGGSYEQYF. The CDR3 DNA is TGTGCCAGCTCTCAAGGGACAGGGGGCTCCTACGAGCAGTACTTC. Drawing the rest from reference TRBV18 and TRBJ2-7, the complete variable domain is NAGVMQNPRHLVRRRGQEARLRCSPMKGHSHVYWYRQLPEEGLKFMVYLQKENIIDESGMPKERFSAEFPKEGPSILRIQQVVRGDSAAYFCASSQGTGGSYEQYFGPGTRLTVT.

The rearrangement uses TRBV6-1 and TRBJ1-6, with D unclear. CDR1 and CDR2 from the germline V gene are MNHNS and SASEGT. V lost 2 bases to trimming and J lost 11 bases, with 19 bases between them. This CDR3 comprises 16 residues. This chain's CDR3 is CASSELDTLALPPLHF. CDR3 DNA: TGTGCCAGCAGTGAACTTGACACACTAGCTTTACCACCCCTCCACTTT.

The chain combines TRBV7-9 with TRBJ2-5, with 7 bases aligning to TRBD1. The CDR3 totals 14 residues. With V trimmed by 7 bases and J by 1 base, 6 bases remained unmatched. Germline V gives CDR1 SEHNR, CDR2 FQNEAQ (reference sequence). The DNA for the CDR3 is TGTGCCAGCAACCACCGGGACAGCCAAGAGACCCAGTACTTC. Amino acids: CASNHRDSQETQYF.

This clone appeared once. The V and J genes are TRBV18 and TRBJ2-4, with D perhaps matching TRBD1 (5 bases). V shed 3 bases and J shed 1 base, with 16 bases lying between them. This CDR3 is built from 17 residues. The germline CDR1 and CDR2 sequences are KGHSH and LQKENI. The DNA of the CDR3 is TGTGCCAGCTCACCTACCGCACAGCCAGGGGCCAAAAACATTCAGTACTTC. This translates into CASSPTAQPGAKNIQYF.

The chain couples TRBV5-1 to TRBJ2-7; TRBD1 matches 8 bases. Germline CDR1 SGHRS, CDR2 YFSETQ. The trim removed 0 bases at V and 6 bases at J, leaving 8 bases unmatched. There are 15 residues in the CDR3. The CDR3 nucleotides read TGCGCCAGCAGCTTGGCCGTTGGACAGGGAAGCGAGCAGTACTTC. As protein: CASSLAVGQGSEQYF.

The CDR3 DNA is TGTGCCAGCAGCCTCGGGACAGGCCTCAGGCAGCCCCAGCATTTT. Its protein is CASSLGTGLRQPQHF. The chain uses TRBV7-8 and TRBJ1-5, with 8 bases identical to TRBD1. Germline V gene sequence: CDR1 SGHVS, CDR2 FQNEAQ. Unmatched junction bases numbered 10, after V lost 5 bases and J lost 7 bases. CDR3 length: 15 amino acids.

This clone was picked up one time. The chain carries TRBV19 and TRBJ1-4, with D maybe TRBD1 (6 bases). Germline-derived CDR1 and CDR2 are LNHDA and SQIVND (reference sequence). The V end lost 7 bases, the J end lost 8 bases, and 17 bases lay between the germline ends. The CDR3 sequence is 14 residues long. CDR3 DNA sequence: TGTGCCAGTACCCGAGGGAGGGGGAACGAAAAACTGTTTTTT. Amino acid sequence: CASTRGRGNEKLFF.

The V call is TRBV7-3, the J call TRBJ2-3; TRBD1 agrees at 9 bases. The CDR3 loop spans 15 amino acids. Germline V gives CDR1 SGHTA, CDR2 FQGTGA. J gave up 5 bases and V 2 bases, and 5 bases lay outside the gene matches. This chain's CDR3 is CASSLGGTGLDTQYF. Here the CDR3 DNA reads TGTGCCAGCAGCTTAGGGGGGACAGGGCTAGATACGCAGTATTTT.

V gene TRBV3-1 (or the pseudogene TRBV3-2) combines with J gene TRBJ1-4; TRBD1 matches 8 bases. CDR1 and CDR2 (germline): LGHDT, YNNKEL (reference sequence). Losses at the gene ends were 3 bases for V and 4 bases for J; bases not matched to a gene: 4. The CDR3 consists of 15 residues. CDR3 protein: CASSQDRVLNEKLFF. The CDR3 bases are TGTGCCAGCAGCCAGGACAGGGTCCTTAATGAAAAACTGTTTTTT.

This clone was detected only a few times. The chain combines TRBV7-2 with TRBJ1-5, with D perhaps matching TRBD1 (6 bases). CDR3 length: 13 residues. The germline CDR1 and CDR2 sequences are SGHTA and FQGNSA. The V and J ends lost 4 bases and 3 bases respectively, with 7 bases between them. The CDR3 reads CASSWDINQPQHF. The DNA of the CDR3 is TGTGCCAGCAGCTGGGACATCAATCAGCCCCAGCATTTT.

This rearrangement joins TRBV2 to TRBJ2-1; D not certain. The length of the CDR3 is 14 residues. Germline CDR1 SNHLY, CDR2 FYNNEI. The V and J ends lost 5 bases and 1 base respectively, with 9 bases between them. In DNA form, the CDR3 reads TGTGCCAGCAGTCGTACAGTATCCTACAATGAGCAGTTCTTC. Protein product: CASSRTVSYNEQFF.

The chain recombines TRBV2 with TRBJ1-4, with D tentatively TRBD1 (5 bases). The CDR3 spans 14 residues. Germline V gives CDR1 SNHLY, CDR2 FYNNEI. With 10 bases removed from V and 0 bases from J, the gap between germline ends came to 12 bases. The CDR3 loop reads CATTDIATNEKLFF. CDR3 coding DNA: TGTGCCACCACGGACATTGCAACTAATGAAAAACTGTTTTTT.

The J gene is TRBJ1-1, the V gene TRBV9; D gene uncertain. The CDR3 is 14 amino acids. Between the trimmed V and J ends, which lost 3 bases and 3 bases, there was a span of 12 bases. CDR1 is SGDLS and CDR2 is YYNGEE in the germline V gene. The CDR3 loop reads CASSGDTQYTEAFF. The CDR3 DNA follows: TGTGCCAGCAGCGGAGACACCCAGTACACTGAAGCTTTCTTT.

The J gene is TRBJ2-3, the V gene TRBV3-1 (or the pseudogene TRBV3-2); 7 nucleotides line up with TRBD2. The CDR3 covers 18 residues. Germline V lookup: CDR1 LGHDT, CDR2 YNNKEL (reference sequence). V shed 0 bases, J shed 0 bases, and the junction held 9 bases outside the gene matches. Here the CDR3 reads CASSQERGRPISTDTQYF. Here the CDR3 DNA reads TGTGCCAGCAGCCAAGAGCGCGGGAGACCTATTAGCACAGATACGCAGTATTTT.

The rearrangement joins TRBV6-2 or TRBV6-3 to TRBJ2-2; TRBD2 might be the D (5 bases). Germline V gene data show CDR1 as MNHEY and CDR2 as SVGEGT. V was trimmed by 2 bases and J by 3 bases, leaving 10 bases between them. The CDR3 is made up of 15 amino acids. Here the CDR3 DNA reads TGTGCCAGCAGTTACCCCGGGAAACACACCGGGGAGCTGTTTTTT. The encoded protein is CASSYPGKHTGELFF.

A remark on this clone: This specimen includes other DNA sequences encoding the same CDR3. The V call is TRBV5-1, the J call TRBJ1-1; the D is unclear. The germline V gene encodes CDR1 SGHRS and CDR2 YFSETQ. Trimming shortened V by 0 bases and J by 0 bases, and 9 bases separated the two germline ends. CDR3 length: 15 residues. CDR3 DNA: TGCGCCAGCAGCTTGGCCCCGGGAATGAACACTGAAGCTTTCTTT. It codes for CASSLAPGMNTEAFF.

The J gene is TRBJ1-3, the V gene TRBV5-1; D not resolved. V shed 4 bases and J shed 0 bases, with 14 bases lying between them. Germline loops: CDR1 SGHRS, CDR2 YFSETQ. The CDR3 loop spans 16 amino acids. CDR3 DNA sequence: TGCGCCAGCAGCCCAGACTTAACCTCCTCTGGAAACACCATATATTTT. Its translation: CASSPDLTSSGNTIYF.